Presented here are 31 T cell receptor beta chains from one specimen sequenced in a study of blood T cell repertoires in COVID-19. The assay was immunoSEQ multiplex PCR, and TCRdb's table has in-frame clones only and misses some. Of some 180,000 clones listed, more than 75% were seen once; the top ten hold approximately 15%. The sequencing sample was made of PBMCs or T cells enriched from blood (not recorded which). These receptors all come from a man aged 60 to 75 who had been exposed to COVID-19.

The chain links TRBV4-1 to TRBJ1-5, with D perhaps TRBD1 (6 bases). This CDR3 spans 15 amino acids. Trimming left V 4 bases short and J 3 bases short, with 13 bases between. Per germline, CDR1 MGHRA and CDR2 YSYEKL. The CDR3 region is CASSPGNRDNQPQHF. In nucleotides, the CDR3 is TGCGCCAGCAGCCCCGGAAACAGGGACAATCAGCCCCAGCATTTT.

V and J are TRBV6-5 and TRBJ1-1, with D uncertain. CDR1 and CDR2 from the germline V gene are MNHEY and SVGAGI. V was shortened by 4 bases and J by 8 bases, with 8 bases between the two germline ends. The CDR3 runs 11 residues. CDR3 amino acids: CASSSRSEAFF. CDR3 coding DNA: TGTGCCAGCAGTTCGAGGTCGGAAGCTTTCTTT.

This sequence joins TRBV7-2 and TRBJ2-2, with D tentatively TRBD2 (5 bases). With 1 base removed from V and 5 bases from J, the gap between germline ends came to 14 bases. This CDR3 region has 16 residues. Germline V CDR1 and CDR2: SGHTA, FQGNSA. The CDR3, as DNA: TGTGCCAGCAGCTTAGTTTGGGCTAGCCGAACCGGGGAGCTGTTTTTT. Protein product: CASSLVWASRTGELFF.

The chain combines TRBV5-1 with TRBJ1-1; possibly TRBD1 for D (6 bases). The CDR3 is 15 residues long. V was shortened by 2 bases and J by 0 bases, with 11 bases between the two germline ends. The germline V gene encodes CDR1 SGHRS and CDR2 YFSETQ. The CDR3, as DNA: TGCGCCAGCAGCTTCCACAGGGAGTTGAACACTGAAGCTTTCTTT. This sequence encodes CASSFHRELNTEAFF.

This clone was seen a single time. The V and J genes are TRBV6-5 and TRBJ2-5; the D gene is possibly TRBD1 (5 bases). The CDR3 is 13 amino acids. The germline gives CDR1 MNHEY, CDR2 SVGAGI. With 10 bases removed from V and 3 bases from J, the gap between germline ends came to 15 bases. CDR3 sequence: CATAGWSEETQYF. CDR3 in DNA: TGTGCCACCGCAGGGTGGTCTGAAGAGACCCAGTACTTC.

This clone showed up many times. The chain recombines TRBV25-1 with TRBJ1-1; 9 nucleotides align to TRBD1. V was clipped by 5 bases and J by 6 bases; unmatched bases: 13. CDR1 and CDR2 from the germline V gene are MGHDK and SYGVNS. The CDR3 has 16 amino acids. CDR3 in amino acids: CASSNKTGGGRAEAFF. The CDR3, as DNA: TGTGCCAGCAGTAACAAAACAGGGGGCGGGCGGGCTGAAGCTTTCTTT.

V and J are TRBV19 and TRBJ2-1, with 15 nucleotides matching TRBD2. J was trimmed by 9 bases and V by 6 bases; bases with no gene match: 9. This CDR3 spans 16 amino acids. Germline V CDR1 and CDR2: LNHDA, SQIVND (reference sequence). The CDR3 is CASRPGLAGGRGEQFF. The CDR3 region has the DNA TGTGCCAGTAGACCTGGACTAGCGGGAGGGCGGGGTGAGCAGTTCTTC.

The sample holds one count of this clone. The chain has TRBV6-5 and TRBJ2-1; no clear D. CDR1 is MNHEY and CDR2 is SVGAGI in the germline V gene. The V end was cut by 0 bases, the J end by 5 bases, with 11 bases between. There are 15 residues in the CDR3. CDR3 in amino acids: CASSYSPEVHNEQFF. As DNA, the CDR3 is TGTGCCAGCAGTTACTCGCCAGAGGTCCACAATGAGCAGTTCTTC.

The chain recombines TRBV9 with TRBJ2-7; TRBD1 matches 11 bases. The J segment lost 5 bases and the V segment lost 2 bases, leaving 6 bases of the junction unmatched. The CDR3 is 15 amino acids. Germline V gene sequence: CDR1 SGDLS, CDR2 YYNGEE. CDR3 in amino acids: CASSVRDRGINEQYF. The CDR3 coding sequence is TGTGCCAGCAGCGTCCGGGACAGGGGGATAAACGAGCAGTACTTC. The complete variable domain, with remaining parts taken from reference TRBV9 and TRBJ2-7, reads DSGVTQTPKHLITATGQRVTLRCSPRSGDLSVYWYQQSLDQGLQFLIQYYNGEERAKGNILERFSAQQFPDLHSELNLSSLELGDSALYFCASSVRDRGINEQYFGPGTRLTVT.

This clone has ten or more counts. The V gene is TRBV19, the J gene TRBJ1-2; D call uncertain. Trimming cost V 2 bases and J 6 bases, with 13 bases left between them. Germline V gene sequence: CDR1 LNHDA, CDR2 SQIVND (reference sequence). The CDR3 is made up of 14 amino acids. The CDR3 DNA reads TGTGCCAGTAGTATAACGAAGTTAACGGATGGCTACACCTTC. It encodes CASSITKLTDGYTF. Full variable domain (missing parts from reference TRBV19 and TRBJ1-2): DGGITQSPKYLFRKEGQNVTLSCEQNLNHDAMYWYRQDPGQGLRLIYYSQIVNDFQKGDIAEGYSVSREKKESFPLTVTSAQKNPTAFYLCASSITKLTDGYTFGSGTRLTVV.

This rearrangement joins TRBV29-1 to TRBJ2-2; 9 bases fit TRBD1. This CDR3 is built from 16 residues. V gave up 1 base and J gave up 2 bases; unmatched junction bases: 5. Germline V gives CDR1 SQVTM, CDR2 ANQGSEA. The CDR3 here is CSVEARGQGNTGELFF. In nucleotides, the CDR3 is TGCAGCGTTGAAGCCAGGGGACAGGGCAACACCGGGGAGCTGTTTTTT.

This clone was observed a handful of times. The chain carries TRBV5-1 and TRBJ2-2; D unresolved. Trimming removed 0 bases from V and 2 bases from J, with 8 bases in between. The germline CDR1 and CDR2 sequences are SGHRS and YFSETQ. This CDR3 region has 15 residues. The CDR3 DNA follows: TGCGCCAGCAGCTTGGCCGAGAGAAACACCGGGGAGCTGTTTTTT. This translates into CASSLAERNTGELFF.

The chain recombines TRBV30 with TRBJ2-2; a weak D match, TRBD1 (6 bases). CDR1 GTSNPN and CDR2 SVGIG come from the germline V gene (reference sequence). The germline V and J ends were trimmed by 8 bases and 7 bases, with 20 bases remaining between them. The CDR3 loop spans 14 amino acids. Written as DNA, the CDR3 is TGTGCCAGACGATTTGGACAGATGGACGGGGAGCTGTTTTTT. It is translated as CARRFGQMDGELFF.

This rearrangement joins TRBV5-8 to TRBJ2-5, with TRBD2 identical over 11 bases. V gave up 1 base and J gave up 4 bases; unmatched junction bases: 3. The CDR3 runs 15 residues. Germline assignment: CDR1 SGHTS and CDR2 YDEGEE. CDR3 in DNA: TGTGCCAGCAGCTTGTGGCTAGCGGGAGGAGAGACCCAGTACTTC. Its protein is CASSLWLAGGETQYF.

As for this clone: Distinct nucleotide sequences in the sample also encode this CDR3. V and J are TRBV19 and TRBJ1-2, with D possibly matching TRBD1 (5 bases). The germline V gene encodes CDR1 LNHDA and CDR2 SQIVND (reference sequence). The CDR3 runs 14 residues. Trimming cost V 3 bases and J 5 bases, with 13 bases left between them. This CDR3 is CASSIGQGPYGYTF. CDR3 coding DNA: TGTGCCAGTAGTATTGGCCAGGGCCCTTATGGCTACACCTTC.

This clone was found once. The chain couples TRBV5-4 to TRBJ2-6; TRBD2 is a possible D gene (6 bases). The CDR3 contains 17 residues. Trimming shortened V by 0 bases and J by 0 bases, and 10 bases separated the two germline ends. The germline CDR1 and CDR2 sequences are SGHNT and YYREEE (reference sequence). The CDR3 sequence is CASSLGGGTSGANVLTF. CDR3 in DNA: TGTGCCAGCAGCTTGGGTGGGGGGACCTCTGGGGCCAACGTCCTGACTTTC. Complete variable domain (other parts from reference TRBV5-4 and TRBJ2-6): ETGVTQSPTHLIKTRGQQVTLRCSSQSGHNTVSWYQQALGQGPQFIFQYYREEENGRGNFPPRFSGLQFPNYSSELNVNALELDDSALYLCASSLGGGTSGANVLTFGAGSRLTVL.

V usage is TRBV7-3 and J usage is TRBJ2-1; TRBD1 matches at 7 bases. CDR1 and CDR2 (germline): SGHTA, FQGTGA. J lost 6 bases, V lost 4 bases, and 6 bases had no gene match. The CDR3 is made up of 14 amino acids. The CDR3: CASSSRQGRNEQFF. The CDR3 bases are TGTGCCAGCAGCTCCCGACAGGGACGCAATGAGCAGTTCTTC.

This clone was seen only once. The CDR3 is CASSIDLSGTSGSSEQFF. In DNA form, the CDR3 reads TGTGCCAGTAGTATAGATCTCTCCGGGACTAGCGGGAGTTCAGAGCAGTTCTTC. The chain recombines TRBV19 with TRBJ2-1; 14 bases align to TRBD2. Germline V gene data show CDR1 as LNHDA and CDR2 as SQIVND (reference sequence). The CDR3 runs to 18 residues. J lost 10 bases, V lost 0 bases, and 11 bases had no gene match.

The rearrangement joins TRBV27 to TRBJ2-7; 9 bases fit TRBD1. With 7 bases clipped from V and 3 bases from J, the junction kept 4 bases outside the gene matches. Germline V gives CDR1 MNHEY, CDR2 SMNVEV (reference sequence). There are 13 residues in the CDR3. The CDR3 region is CASKGTGNYEQYF. The CDR3 DNA sequence: TGTGCCAGCAAGGGGACAGGGAACTACGAGCAGTACTTC.

The chain joins TRBV6-5 to TRBJ1-1; D not certain. Germline loops: CDR1 MNHEY, CDR2 SVGAGI. V lost 2 bases and J lost 4, with 8 bases in between. This CDR3 has 13 residues. The CDR3 DNA is TGTGCCAGCAGTTACCGGGGTAGCACTGAAGCTTTCTTT. It translates to CASSYRGSTEAFF.

The V call is TRBV19, the J call TRBJ2-1, with 9 bases matching TRBD1. Germline values: CDR1 LNHDA, CDR2 SQIVND (reference sequence). This CDR3 has 20 residues. J gave up 2 bases and V 5 bases, and 19 bases lay outside the gene matches. CDR3 DNA sequence: TGTGCCAGTAGTTTGAACAGGGGGCCGGGGAGAGGCGAGGCCTACAATGAGCAGTTCTTC. Protein product: CASSLNRGPGRGEAYNEQFF.

The chain has TRBV10-2 and TRBJ1-4, with a weak D call TRBD1 (6 bases). Germline CDR1 WSHSY, CDR2 SAAADI. The CDR3 has 14 residues. V dropped 5 bases and J dropped 8 bases, with 15 bases sitting between them. CDR3 loop: CASSPQGIGEKLFF. CDR3 nucleotide sequence: TGCGCCAGCAGTCCACAGGGAATAGGGGAAAAACTGTTTTTT.

V usage is TRBV5-4 and J usage is TRBJ2-7; maybe TRBD1 (6 bases). The CDR3 is 15 residues long. The V and J ends lost 0 bases and 2 bases respectively, with 12 bases between them. CDR1 SGHNT and CDR2 YYREEE come from the germline V gene (reference sequence). CDR3 in DNA: TGTGCCAGCAGCTTGGGACAGACAGGCCCCTACGAGCAGTACTTC. It yields the protein CASSLGQTGPYEQYF.

This chain links TRBV4-3 with TRBJ1-1; no clear D. Germline assignment: CDR1 LGHNA and CDR2 YSLEER. This CDR3 region has 14 residues. The germline V and J ends were trimmed by 0 bases and 4 bases, with 9 bases remaining between them. The CDR3 spells CASSQEPSSTEAFF. The DNA of the CDR3 is TGCGCCAGCAGCCAAGAACCATCGAGCACTGAAGCTTTCTTT.

The sample holds many counts of this clone. Other nucleotide sequences in the sample specify the same CDR3. The CDR3 region is CASSLLDRGREQYF. In nucleotides, the CDR3 is TGCGCCAGCAGCTTACTAGACAGGGGGCGTGAGCAGTACTTC. J is TRBJ2-7 and V is TRBV5-1; 10 nucleotides line up with TRBD1. With V trimmed by 2 bases and J by 7 bases, 6 bases remained unmatched. Germline V gene sequence: CDR1 SGHRS, CDR2 YFSETQ. The CDR3 covers 14 residues.

This clone was found once. V and J are TRBV24-1 and TRBJ1-2, with 8 bases that match TRBD1. J gave up 8 bases and V 7 bases, and 8 bases lay outside the gene matches. Germline V gives CDR1 KGHDR, CDR2 SFDVKD. The CDR3 runs to 13 residues. CDR3 DNA: TGTGCCACCAGCTTGTCAGGGGGCGAAGGCTACACCTTC. Its protein is CATSLSGGEGYTF.

This sequence joins TRBV2 and TRBJ1-1; 9 bases align to TRBD1. Per the germline V gene, CDR1 is SNHLY and CDR2 is FYNNEI. V shed 6 bases, J shed 9 bases, and the junction held 8 bases outside the gene matches. CDR3 length equals 13 residues. This CDR3 reads CASSSDRGDKAFF. Written as DNA, the CDR3 is TGTGCCAGCAGCTCCGACAGGGGGGATAAAGCTTTCTTT.

The chain links TRBV19 to TRBJ2-3; 7 nucleotides agree with TRBD1. CDR1 is LNHDA and CDR2 is SQIVND in the germline V gene (reference sequence). Losses at the gene ends were 5 bases for V and 1 base for J; bases not matched to a gene: 12. This CDR3 region has 17 residues. In DNA form, the CDR3 reads TGTGCCAGTAGTCCCGACAGGGATCCTTTTGGCACAGATACGCAGTATTTT. Translation: CASSPDRDPFGTDTQYF.

The J gene is TRBJ1-2, the V gene TRBV28, with 7 positions matching TRBD1. V was clipped by 3 bases and J by 6 bases; unmatched bases: 4. The CDR3 loop spans 13 amino acids. The germline V gene has CDR1 MDHEN and CDR2 SYDVKM. This CDR3 is CASSFLRGHGYTF. The CDR3 DNA reads as TGTGCCAGCAGTTTCCTAAGGGGGCATGGCTACACCTTC.

This clone was picked up one time. This specimen includes other DNA sequences encoding the same CDR3. The V and J genes are TRBV12-3 or TRBV12-4 and TRBJ2-5; D may be TRBD1 (6 bases). The V end was cut by 4 bases, the J end by 5 bases, with 11 bases between. The CDR3 sequence is 13 residues long. This CDR3 is CASSSGTGETQYF. CDR3 coding DNA: TGTGCCAGCAGTTCCGGAACAGGGGAGACCCAGTACTTC.

The chain couples TRBV27 to TRBJ1-5; 11 positions match TRBD1. The CDR3 consists of 15 residues. Germline CDR1 and CDR2: MNHEY and SMNVEV (reference sequence). Germline trimming cut 4 bases from V and 6 bases from J; bases unmatched to any gene: 5. The CDR3 coding sequence is TGTGCCAGCAGTTGGACAGGGGGCGCGGGTCAGCCCCAGCATTTT. This sequence encodes CASSWTGGAGQPQHF.